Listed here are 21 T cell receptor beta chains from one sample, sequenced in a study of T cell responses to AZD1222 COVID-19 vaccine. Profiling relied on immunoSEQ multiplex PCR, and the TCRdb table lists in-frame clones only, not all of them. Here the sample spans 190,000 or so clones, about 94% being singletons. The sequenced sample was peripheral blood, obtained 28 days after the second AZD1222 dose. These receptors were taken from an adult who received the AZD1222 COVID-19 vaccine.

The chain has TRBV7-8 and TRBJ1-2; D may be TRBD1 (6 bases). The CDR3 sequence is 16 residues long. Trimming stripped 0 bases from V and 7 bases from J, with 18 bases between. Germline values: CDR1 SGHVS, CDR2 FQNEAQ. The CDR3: CASSLAGQGVVTGYTF. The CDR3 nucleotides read TGTGCCAGCAGCTTAGCGGGACAAGGGGTTGTTACTGGCTACACCTTC.

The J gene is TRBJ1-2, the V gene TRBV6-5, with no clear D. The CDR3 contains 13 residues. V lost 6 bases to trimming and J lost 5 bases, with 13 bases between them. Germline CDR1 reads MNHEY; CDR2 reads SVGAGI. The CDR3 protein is CASRPDPIYGYTF. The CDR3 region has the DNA TGTGCCAGCAGACCCGACCCTATATATGGCTACACCTTC.

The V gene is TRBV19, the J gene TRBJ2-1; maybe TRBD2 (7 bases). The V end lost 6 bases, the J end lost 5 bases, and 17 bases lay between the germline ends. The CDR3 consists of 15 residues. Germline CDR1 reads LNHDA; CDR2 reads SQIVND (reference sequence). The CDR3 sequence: CASRRGGYRDNEQFF. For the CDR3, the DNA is TGTGCCAGTAGGAGGGGGGGTTACAGGGACAATGAGCAGTTCTTC.

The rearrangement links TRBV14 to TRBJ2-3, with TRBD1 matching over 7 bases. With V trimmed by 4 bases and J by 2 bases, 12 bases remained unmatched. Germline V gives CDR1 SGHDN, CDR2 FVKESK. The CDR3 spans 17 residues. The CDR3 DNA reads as TGTGCCAGCAGCCTGGACAGGACCCGGCCCTTCACAGATACGCAGTATTTT. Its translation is CASSLDRTRPFTDTQYF.

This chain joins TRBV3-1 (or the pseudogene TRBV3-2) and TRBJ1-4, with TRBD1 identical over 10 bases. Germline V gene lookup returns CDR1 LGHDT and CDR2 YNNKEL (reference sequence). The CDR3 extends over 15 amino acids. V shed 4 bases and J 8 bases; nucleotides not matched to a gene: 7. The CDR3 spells CASSRDRGGGEKLFF. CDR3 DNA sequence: TGTGCCAGCAGCCGGGACAGGGGAGGAGGAGAAAAACTGTTTTTT.

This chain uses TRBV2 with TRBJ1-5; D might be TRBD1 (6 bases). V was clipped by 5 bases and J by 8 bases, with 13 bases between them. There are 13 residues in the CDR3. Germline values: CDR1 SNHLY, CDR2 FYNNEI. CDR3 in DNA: TGTGCCAGCAGTATGGGGGGCAACGAGCCCCAGCATTTT. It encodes CASSMGGNEPQHF. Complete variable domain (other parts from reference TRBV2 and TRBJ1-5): EPEVTQTPSHQVTQMGQEVILRCVPISNHLYFYWYRQILGQKVEFLVSFYNNEISEKSEIFDDQFSVERPDGSNFTLKIRSTKLEDSAMYFCASSMGGNEPQHFGDGTRLSIL.

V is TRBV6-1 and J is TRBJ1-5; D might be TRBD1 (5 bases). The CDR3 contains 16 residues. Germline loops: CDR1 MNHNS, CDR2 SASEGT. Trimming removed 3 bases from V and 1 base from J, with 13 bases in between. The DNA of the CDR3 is TGTGCCAGCAGTGATCCGGGACCAAAGAGCAATCAGCCCCAGCATTTT. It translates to CASSDPGPKSNQPQHF.

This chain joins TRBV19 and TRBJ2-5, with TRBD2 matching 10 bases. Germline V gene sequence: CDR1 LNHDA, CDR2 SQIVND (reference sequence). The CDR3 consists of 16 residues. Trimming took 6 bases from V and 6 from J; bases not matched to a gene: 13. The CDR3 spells CASSSLGASGGQTQYF. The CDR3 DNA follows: TGTGCCAGTAGCTCCCTCGGGGCTAGCGGGGGACAGACCCAGTACTTC.

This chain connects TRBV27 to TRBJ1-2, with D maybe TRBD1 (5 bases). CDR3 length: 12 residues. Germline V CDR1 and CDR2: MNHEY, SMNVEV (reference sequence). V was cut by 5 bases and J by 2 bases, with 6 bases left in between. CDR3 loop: CASSPGNYGYTF. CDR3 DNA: TGTGCCAGCAGTCCAGGGAACTATGGCTACACCTTC.

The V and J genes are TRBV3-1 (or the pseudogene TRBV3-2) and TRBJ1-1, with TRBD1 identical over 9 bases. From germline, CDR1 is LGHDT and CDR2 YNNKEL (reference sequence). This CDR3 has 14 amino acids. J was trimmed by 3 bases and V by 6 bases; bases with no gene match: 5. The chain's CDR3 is CASSHRGLDTEAFF. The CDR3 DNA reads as TGTGCCAGCAGTCACAGGGGGCTGGACACTGAAGCTTTCTTT.

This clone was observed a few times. The CDR3 is CASSSQPYSPLHF. The CDR3 DNA reads TGTGCCAGCAGTAGCCAGCCTTATTCACCCCTCCACTTT. The genes are TRBV2 and TRBJ1-6; D is ambiguous. V shed 5 bases and J shed 8 bases, with 10 bases lying between them. Germline lookup yields CDR1 SNHLY and CDR2 FYNNEI. There are 13 residues in the CDR3.

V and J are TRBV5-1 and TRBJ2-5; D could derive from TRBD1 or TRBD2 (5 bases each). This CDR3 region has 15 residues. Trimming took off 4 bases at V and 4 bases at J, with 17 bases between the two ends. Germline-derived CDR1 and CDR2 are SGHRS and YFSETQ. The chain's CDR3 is CASSPGTALPETQYF. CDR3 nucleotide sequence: TGCGCCAGCAGCCCGGGGACCGCCCTGCCAGAGACCCAGTACTTC.

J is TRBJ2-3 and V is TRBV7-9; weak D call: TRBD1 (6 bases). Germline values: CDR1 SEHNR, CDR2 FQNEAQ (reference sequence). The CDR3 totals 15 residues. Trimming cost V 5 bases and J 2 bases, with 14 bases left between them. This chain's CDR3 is CASSPQGSHTDTQYF. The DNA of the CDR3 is TGTGCCAGCAGCCCCCAGGGGTCCCACACAGATACGCAGTATTTT.

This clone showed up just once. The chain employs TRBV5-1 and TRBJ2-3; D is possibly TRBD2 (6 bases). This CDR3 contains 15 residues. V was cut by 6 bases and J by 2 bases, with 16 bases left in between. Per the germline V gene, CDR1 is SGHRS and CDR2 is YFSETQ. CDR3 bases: TGCGCCAGCACCCCCGGCGGGAAGCTCACAGATACGCAGTATTTT. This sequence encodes CASTPGGKLTDTQYF.

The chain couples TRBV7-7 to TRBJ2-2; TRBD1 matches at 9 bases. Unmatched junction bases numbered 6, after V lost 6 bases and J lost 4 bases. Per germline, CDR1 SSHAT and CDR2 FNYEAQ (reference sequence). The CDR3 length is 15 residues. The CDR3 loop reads CASSLGQGFTGELFF. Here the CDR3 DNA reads TGTGCCAGCAGTCTTGGACAGGGGTTCACCGGGGAGCTGTTTTTT.

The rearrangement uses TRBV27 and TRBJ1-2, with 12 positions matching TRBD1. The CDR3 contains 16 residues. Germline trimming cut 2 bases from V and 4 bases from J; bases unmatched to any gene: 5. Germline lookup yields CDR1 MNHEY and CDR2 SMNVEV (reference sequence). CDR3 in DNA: TGTGCCAGCAGTTTAGAGGGGACAGGGGGCTTCTATGGCTACACCTTC. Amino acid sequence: CASSLEGTGGFYGYTF.

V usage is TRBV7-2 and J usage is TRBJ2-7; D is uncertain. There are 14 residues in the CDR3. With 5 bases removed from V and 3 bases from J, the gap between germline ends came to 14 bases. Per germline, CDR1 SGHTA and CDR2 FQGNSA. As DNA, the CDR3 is TGTGCCAGCAGCGTCGACACTGCCCGCTACGAGCAGTACTTC. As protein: CASSVDTARYEQYF.

CDR3 protein: CASSFDRSSGNTIYF. Written as DNA, the CDR3 is TGTGCCAGCAGCTTTGACAGGAGCTCTGGAAACACCATATATTTT. This chain uses TRBV5-5 with TRBJ1-3; D perhaps matches TRBD1 (6 bases). CDR3 length: 15 amino acids. V shed 2 bases and J shed 0 bases, with 9 bases lying between them. From germline, CDR1 is SGHKS and CDR2 YYEKEE (reference sequence).

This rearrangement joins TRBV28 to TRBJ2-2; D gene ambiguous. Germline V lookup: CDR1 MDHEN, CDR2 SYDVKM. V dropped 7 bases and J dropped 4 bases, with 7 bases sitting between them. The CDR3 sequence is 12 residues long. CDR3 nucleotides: TGTGCCAGCACGGAAAGCACCGGGGAGCTGTTTTTT. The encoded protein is CASTESTGELFF.

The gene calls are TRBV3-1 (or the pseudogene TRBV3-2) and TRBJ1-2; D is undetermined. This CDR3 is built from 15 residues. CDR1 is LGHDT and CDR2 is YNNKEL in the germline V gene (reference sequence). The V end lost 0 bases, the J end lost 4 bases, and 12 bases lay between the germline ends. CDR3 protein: CASSQDHLGSYGYTF. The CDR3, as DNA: TGTGCCAGCAGCCAAGATCATTTGGGGTCCTATGGCTACACCTTC.

The CDR3 coding sequence is TGCGCCAGCACCCTTCTCCGGGACGCCTCCCTCCCCGGCGAGCAGTACTTC. Protein sequence: CASTLLRDASLPGEQYF. The V gene is TRBV5-1, the J gene TRBJ2-7; D may match TRBD1 or TRBD2 (5 bases each). Trimming stripped 6 bases from V and 6 bases from J, with 28 bases between. Germline CDR1 is SGHRS and CDR2 is YFSETQ. The CDR3 runs to 17 residues.